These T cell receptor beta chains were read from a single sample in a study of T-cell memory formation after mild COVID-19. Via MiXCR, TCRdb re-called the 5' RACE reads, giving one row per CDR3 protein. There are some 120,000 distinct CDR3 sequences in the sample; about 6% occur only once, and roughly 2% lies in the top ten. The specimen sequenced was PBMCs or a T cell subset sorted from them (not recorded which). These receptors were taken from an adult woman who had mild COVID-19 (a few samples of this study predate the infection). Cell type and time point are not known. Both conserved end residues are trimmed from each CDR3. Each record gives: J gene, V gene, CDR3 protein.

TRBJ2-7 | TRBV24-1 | ATSDPRTATGEQY
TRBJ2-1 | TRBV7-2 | ASSLGGATNEQF
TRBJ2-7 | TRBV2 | ASRGGPLGEQY
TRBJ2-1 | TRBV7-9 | ASSLTVSPNEQF
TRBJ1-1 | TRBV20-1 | SVSPQGAPRNTEAF
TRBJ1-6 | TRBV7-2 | ASSLQIQQNSPLH
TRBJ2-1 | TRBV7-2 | ASSLVGRRF
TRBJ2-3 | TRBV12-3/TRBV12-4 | ASSLSDRDYTDTQY
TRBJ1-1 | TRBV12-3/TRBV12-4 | ASSFGGRNTEAF
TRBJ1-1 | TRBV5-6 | ASSGNRGITEAF
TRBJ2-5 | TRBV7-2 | ASSLGGGQSETQY
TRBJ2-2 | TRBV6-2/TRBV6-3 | ASSYISSGELF
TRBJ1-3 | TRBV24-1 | ATSDSRTGLSGNTIY
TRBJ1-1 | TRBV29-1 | SASLSYRGRNTEAF
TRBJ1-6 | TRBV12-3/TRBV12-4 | ASSPDRDSPLH
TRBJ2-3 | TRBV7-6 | ASSQSGGLTDTQY
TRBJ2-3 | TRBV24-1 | ATSDFGERTDTQY
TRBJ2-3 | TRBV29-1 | SVETRSLGGFTDTQY
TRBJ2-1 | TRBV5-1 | ASSRPSGSWNEQF
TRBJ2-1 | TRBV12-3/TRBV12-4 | ASSPMGGGGGGNEQF
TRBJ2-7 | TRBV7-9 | ASTPPAGTSYEQY
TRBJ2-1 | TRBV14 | ASSPGLAGNHEQF